A single T cell receptor (beta chain) is shown here with its context. The antigen it recognizes is unknown. No base qualities exist here, and no much larger clone lies one base off it. Whole blood was collected in K2EDTA tubes by collaborating institutions according to the institutions' own protocols. For TCRbeta analysis, collaborators shipped samples as frozen whole blood, isolated PBMCs, or DNA extracted from either of those sample types. Compared with germline, V lacks 2 bases and J lacks 2 bases; bases without a gene match: 8. The CDR3 holds 17 amino acids from the cysteine to the phenylalanine. Of all the DNA, just the CDR3 is kept, 51 bases in frame from base 1. Via the germline V gene (reference sequence), CDR1 is MNHEY and CDR2 SMNVEV. The data stem from a study of blood T cell repertoires in COVID-19 (TCRdb year 2020). The study in broad terms: Collaborator samples came from the United States, Italy and Spain and covered acute and convalescent phases of COVID-19. The material from the prospective study consisted of cDNA or gDNA derived from T cells, B-cell-depleted T cells, or PBMCs. The dataset comprised deeply sampled blood TCRbeta repertoires from subjects exposed to, actively infected with, or recovered from COVID-19. The repertoires were made available in a free public database intended to serve as a resource for research on the immune response to SARS-CoV-2. The samples were drawn from the first 160 participants of the ongoing ImmuneRACE study and from about 1,200 subjects provided by 6 global collaborators. Sample metadata almost always included a de-identified subject ID, COVID-19 status, age in years and sex. HLA class I and class II types, where available, came from metadata supplied by the sample provider rather than from assay-based typing.

The immunoSEQ Assay, a bias-controlled multiplex PCR, was used to amplify TCRbeta CDR3 regions from genomic DNA. The published analysis was carried out like this. The number of nucleated cells in each sample was estimated from the amplification of reference gene primers within the assay. Sequence reads were collapsed and filtered to measure the absolute abundance of every unique TCRbeta CDR3 rearrangement. For each sample, productive Simpson clonality was calculated as the square root of Simpson's diversity index over productive rearrangements. In TCRdb, the immuneACCESS table is reduced to in-frame sequences with V and J assigned. These tables do not hold every clone; where another copy was compared, an unresolved V gene accounts for under half, and the others remain unexplained. That table gives V, J and clone size, and the DNA gave D and trimming. The sample table records about 170,000 clones; about 86% of these occur just once. Together, the top ten hold 5.5% to 8.5% of the sample.

General findings and caveats noted by the study authors: The quantity of clinical and demographic metadata differed by source and by participant and was supplied without curation.

The sequence is built from TRBV27 and TRBJ2-3, and TRBD2 aligns with 9 junction nucleotides. The clonotype comes from a woman aged 80 or over in a cohort sampled during active or convalescent COVID-19. Sequencing was performed on peripheral blood. The nucleotide sequence is given as TGTGCCAGCAGTTTAATTCAGACTAGCGGACCCACAGATACGCAGTATTTT. The translation is CASSLIQTSGPTDTQYF.